These T cell receptor beta chains were read from a single sample in a study of vaccination and CD4 T cells after COVID-19. Their target antigens are unknown. Each CDR3 protein is one row after TCRdb ran MiXCR on the PCR reads. The sample carries some 7,000 distinct CDR3 sequences, 35% recorded once. The sample taken for sequencing was CD4+ T cells from blood, cultured in vitro. These receptors were collected from a human donor in good health. The CDR3 runs from the conserved cysteine through the conserved F or W. Each record gives: CDR3 length, D gene, V gene, clone size, J gene, CDR3 DNA, CDR3 protein. A D gene is named only where the DNA matches it firmly. Not all rows give a size; the values are once, few, many and, for expanded clones, a class.

len: 12
d_gene: -
v_gene: TRBV20-1
abundance: -
j_gene: TRBJ1-1
CDR3nt: TGCAGTGCTAGAGATCGTGGACTTGCAGCTTTCTTT
CDR3aa: CSARDRGLAAFF

len: 13
d_gene: -
v_gene: TRBV6-1
abundance: -
j_gene: TRBJ2-7
CDR3nt: TGTGCCACCCGACCGCTTACGACCTACGAGCAGTACTTC
CDR3aa: CATRPLTTYEQYF

len: 16
d_gene: TRBD1
v_gene: TRBV5-1
abundance: -
j_gene: TRBJ2-3
CDR3nt: TGCGCCAGCAGCGAAGGGACAGGGGGTATGGCAGATACGCAGTATTTT
CDR3aa: CASSEGTGGMADTQYF

len: 19
d_gene: -
v_gene: TRBV15
abundance: few
j_gene: TRBJ1-5
CDR3nt: TGTGCCACCAGCAGAGATCCCCTTGGGGTAACCGGCACCAATCAGCCCCAGCATTTT
CDR3aa: CATSRDPLGVTGTNQPQHF

len: 15
d_gene: -
v_gene: TRBV11-2
abundance: -
j_gene: TRBJ1-1
CDR3nt: TGTGCCAGCAGCTTAGATCGAAGTAGGGGGACTGAAGCTTTCTTT
CDR3aa: CASSLDRSRGTEAFF

len: 14
d_gene: TRBD1
v_gene: TRBV27
abundance: few
j_gene: TRBJ1-2
CDR3nt: TGTGCCAGCAGTGAGGCCGGGACAGGTGGTGGCTACACCTTC
CDR3aa: CASSEAGTGGGYTF

len: 12
d_gene: -
v_gene: TRBV6-4
abundance: few
j_gene: TRBJ1-2
CDR3nt: TGTGCCAGCAGTGACCCCGGGGCCAGCTACACCTTC
CDR3aa: CASSDPGASYTF

len: 15
d_gene: -
v_gene: TRBV11-2
abundance: -
j_gene: TRBJ1-5
CDR3nt: TGTGCCAGCAGCTTAGATCCGAACAACAATCAGCCCCAGCATTTT
CDR3aa: CASSLDPNNNQPQHF

len: 15
d_gene: -
v_gene: TRBV2
abundance: -
j_gene: TRBJ2-7
CDR3nt: TGTGCCAGCAGTGATTGGGACCGAGGATTTTACGAGCAGTACTTC
CDR3aa: CASSDWDRGFYEQYF

len: 13
d_gene: TRBD1
v_gene: TRBV19
abundance: few
j_gene: TRBJ1-1
CDR3nt: TGTGCCAGCACCGGACAGGGAACCTTAGAAGCTTTCTTT
CDR3aa: CASTGQGTLEAFF